Listed below are T cell receptor beta chains from one sample, sequenced in a study of cytomegalovirus exposure and HLA in healthy donors. Sequencing used immunoSEQ multiplex PCR; TCRdb keeps in-frame clones, though not all of them. The table includes 90,000 to 100,000 clones, less than 70% detected once. The source material was PBMCs. All receptors come from a female donor in good health and CMV-seronegative. The CDR3 runs from the conserved cysteine through the conserved F or W. A D gene is named only where the DNA matches it firmly. Size is omitted from some rows. Given values are once, few, many or a class for expanded clones.

v_call	d_call	j_call	clone_size	cdr3_nt	cdr3_aa
TRBV27	-	TRBJ2-5	-	TGTGCCAGCAGCTCCTCCGAGACCCAGTACTTC	CASSSSETQYF
TRBV2	TRBD1	TRBJ2-7	-	TGTGCCAGCATCCGGACAGGGACCCGCTACGAGCAGTACTTC	CASIRTGTRYEQYF
TRBV6-1	TRBD1	TRBJ1-1	-	TGTGCCAGCAGTGGGGGACAGGTGAACACTGAAGCTTTCTTT	CASSGGQVNTEAFF
TRBV27	-	TRBJ2-7	-	TGTGCCAGCAGTCCGCCGGGGAACGAGCAGTACTTC	CASSPPGNEQYF
TRBV5-4	TRBD1	TRBJ1-1	few	TGTGCCAGCAGCACGGGACAGGAGTGCACTGAAGCTTTCTTT	CASSTGQECTEAFF
TRBV7-2	TRBD2	TRBJ2-5	-	TGTGCCAGCAGCCCGGGACTAGCGGGGGCGGAGACCCAGTACTTC	CASSPGLAGAETQYF
TRBV27	-	TRBJ2-7	-	TGTGCCAGCAGCAGCCAGGGCAGACCCTACGAGCAGTACTTC	CASSSQGRPYEQYF
TRBV30	-	TRBJ2-4	few	TGTGCCTGGAGTGTAATGGCCGCGGGCCCTGAAAACATTCAGTACTTC	CAWSVMAAGPENIQYF
TRBV19	TRBD1	TRBJ1-1	few	TGTGCCAGTACCGGGACAGGACTTTACGGTGAAGCTTTCTTT	CASTGTGLYGEAFF
TRBV6-1	-	TRBJ1-4	-	TGTGCCAGCAGTGAACAGACAGGCCTGGAAAAACTGTTTTTT	CASSEQTGLEKLFF
TRBV5-1	TRBD2	TRBJ2-1	-	TGCGCCAGCAGCTTGGTCGCTAGCGGGAGATCTTACAATGAGCAGTTCTTC	CASSLVASGRSYNEQFF
TRBV30	-	TRBJ1-2	-	TGTGTCTGGGGACATGATTGGGAGGGGAACTTTAACTATGGCTACACCTTC	CVWGHDWEGNFNYGYTF
TRBV6-1	-	TRBJ1-5	-	TGTGCCAGCAGTGAAAGCAGGTATAGCAATCAGCCCCAGCATTTT	CASSESRYSNQPQHF
TRBV27	-	TRBJ2-7	-	TGTGCCAGCAGTTTATCGTCAGGGTTTACCAACTACGAGCAGTACTTC	CASSLSSGFTNYEQYF
TRBV5-1	TRBD2	TRBJ2-1	-	TGCGCCAGCAGCGAGGGACTAGCGGGAGTACATGAGCAGTTCTTC	CASSEGLAGVHEQFF
TRBV21-1	-	TRBJ2-7	-	TGTGCCAGCAGCAAAGATTACAGGAACAGGGGACATACCTACGAGCAGTACTTC	CASSKDYRNRGHTYEQYF
TRBV19	-	TRBJ1-1	-	TGTGCCAGCAAACTACCTGGCACTGAAGCTTTCTTT	CASKLPGTEAFF
TRBV29-1	-	TRBJ1-3	-	TGCAGCGTTGAGCAGTCTGGAAACACCATATATTTT	CSVEQSGNTIYF
TRBV7-8	TRBD1	TRBJ2-2	-	TGTGCCAGCAGCCGAGACAGGGGGGGGACCACCGGGGAGCTGTTTTTT	CASSRDRGGTTGELFF
TRBV5-1	-	TRBJ1-1	-	TGCGCCAGCAGCTTGGATGGGAGGGGGGACACTGAAGCTTTCTTT	CASSLDGRGDTEAFF
TRBV13	-	TRBJ1-1	few	TGTGCCAGCAGCTTAGGTCGGAGAGAAGAAGCTTTCTTT	CASSLGRREEAFF
TRBV29-1	TRBD1	TRBJ1-2	-	TGCAGCGGTGCGGACAGGGTTGACTATGGCTACACCTTC	CSGADRVDYGYTF
TRBV7-6	-	TRBJ2-7	-	TGTGCCAGCAGCTTGACAGGAGGATCCTACGAGCAGTACTTC	CASSLTGGSYEQYF
TRBV29-1	TRBD2	TRBJ2-7	-	TGCAGCGCCAGCGGGGGTGGGGAGCAGTACTTC	CSASGGGEQYF
TRBV7-9	-	TRBJ2-1	-	TGTGCCAGCAGCTTAGTCGGCGGTCCCCCAATCAATGAGCAGTTCTTC	CASSLVGGPPINEQFF
TRBV7-9	-	TRBJ1-3	-	TGTGCCAGCAGCCCCGCCGGACAGACCTCTGGAAACACCATATATTTT	CASSPAGQTSGNTIYF
TRBV10-3	TRBD2	TRBJ2-5	-	TGTGCCATCCGGACTAGCGGGGCCCAAGAGACCCAGTACTTC	CAIRTSGAQETQYF
TRBV6-5	TRBD2	TRBJ2-1	once	TGTGCCAGCAGTTACAGTCTAGCGGGAGGTGACAATGAGCAGTTCTTC	CASSYSLAGGDNEQFF
TRBV5-4	-	TRBJ1-2	-	TGTGCCAGCAGCTCCCCTACCGATGGGAGTAGCAACACCTTC	CASSSPTDGSSNTF
TRBV11-2	-	TRBJ2-1	-	TGTGCCAGCACCGCCCGGACAGCCCCCCATGAGCAGTTCTTC	CASTARTAPHEQFF
TRBV5-6	TRBD2	TRBJ2-7	-	TGTGCCAGCAGCTTGGATCCTAGCGGGAGTTACGAGCAGTACTTC	CASSLDPSGSYEQYF
TRBV7-2	-	TRBJ2-1	-	TGTGCCAGCAGCCTTAGGGGGAACAATGAGCAGTTCTTC	CASSLRGNNEQFF
TRBV6-1	-	TRBJ1-5	-	TGTGCCAGCAGTGTCAGGGATAGCAATCAGCCCCAGCATTTT	CASSVRDSNQPQHF
TRBV27	TRBD2	TRBJ2-2	-	TGTGCCAGCAGTTCCCCCCCAGGGAGCGGGAGTGGCACCGGGGAGCTGTTTTTT	CASSSPPGSGSGTGELFF
TRBV7-9	TRBD1	TRBJ2-2	few	TGTGCCAGCAGCCGGACAGGGGTCGGGACCGGGGAGCTGTTTTTT	CASSRTGVGTGELFF
TRBV27	TRBD1	TRBJ1-4	-	TGTGCCAGCACTCCACTTGGGACAGGGGGTGAAAAACTGTTTTTT	CASTPLGTGGEKLFF
TRBV30	TRBD2	TRBJ2-2	-	TGTGCCTGGAGATTAGCGGGCACCGGGGAGCTGTTTTTT	CAWRLAGTGELFF
TRBV25-1	TRBD1	TRBJ1-1	-	TGTGCCAGCAGGGGGGGACAGGTAACCACTGAAGCTTTCTTT	CASRGGQVTTEAFF
TRBV5-1	-	TRBJ2-1	-	TGCGCCAGCAGCCTTACGCAAACAGGGTCCAATGAGCAGTTCTTC	CASSLTQTGSNEQFF
TRBV25-1	-	TRBJ2-3	once	TGTGCCAGCAGTGAAATTCTTGATACGCAGTATTTT	CASSEILDTQYF
TRBV19	TRBD1	TRBJ2-5	-	TGTGCCAGTAGTATTAGGGGGACAGGGGGACAAGAGACCCAGTACTTC	CASSIRGTGGQETQYF
TRBV19	TRBD2	TRBJ2-7	-	TGTGCCAGTAGTATTGCGGGAGGGCTCTCCTACGAGCAGTACTTC	CASSIAGGLSYEQYF
TRBV25-1	-	TRBJ2-3	-	TGTGCCAGCCTTAGGGGGAGCACAGATACGCAGTATTTT	CASLRGSTDTQYF
TRBV13	TRBD2	TRBJ2-2	once	TGTGCCAGCAGCCCCACCGGGACTAGCGGGGACGCCGGGGAGCTGTTTTTT	CASSPTGTSGDAGELFF
TRBV10-1	TRBD1	TRBJ2-3	once	TGCGCCAGCAGTGGGGACAGAAACACAGATACGCAGTATTTT	CASSGDRNTDTQYF
TRBV4-1	TRBD1	TRBJ1-5	few	TGCGCCAGCAGCCAACAGGACAGGGCGAATCAGCCCCAGCATTTT	CASSQQDRANQPQHF
TRBV30	TRBD1	TRBJ1-1	-	TGTGCCTGGAGTGGACAACAGGGGGCGACTGAAGCTTTCTTT	CAWSGQQGATEAFF